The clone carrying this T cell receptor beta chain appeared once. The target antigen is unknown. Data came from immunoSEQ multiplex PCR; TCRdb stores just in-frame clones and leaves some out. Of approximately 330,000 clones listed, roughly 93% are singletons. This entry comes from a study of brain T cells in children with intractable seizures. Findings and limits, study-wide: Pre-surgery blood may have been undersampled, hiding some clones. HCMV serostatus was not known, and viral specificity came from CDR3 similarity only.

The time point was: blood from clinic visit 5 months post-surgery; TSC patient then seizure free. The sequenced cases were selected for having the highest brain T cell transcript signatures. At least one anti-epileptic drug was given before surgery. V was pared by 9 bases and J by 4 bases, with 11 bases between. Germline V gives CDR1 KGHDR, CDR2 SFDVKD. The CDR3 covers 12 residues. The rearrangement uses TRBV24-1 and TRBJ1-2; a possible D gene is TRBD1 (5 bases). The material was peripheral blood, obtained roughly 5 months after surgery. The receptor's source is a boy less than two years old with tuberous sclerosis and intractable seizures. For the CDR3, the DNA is TGTGCCACCGGGGGGTCAGGCTATGGCTACACCTTC. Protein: CATGGSGYGYTF.